Listed below are T cell receptor beta chains from one sample, sequenced in a study of T cell responses to AZD1222 COVID-19 vaccine. Produced via immunoSEQ multiplex PCR; TCRdb's table is partial and in-frame only. Of approximately 100,000 clones in the sample, 90% were seen once. The specimen comprised peripheral blood, sampled on day 0 of AZD1222 vaccination. The receptors stem from an adult in good health. Each CDR3 is given with its conserved first and last residue. The D gene is left open where the match is weak. The size of a clone is reported for some rows only, either as once, few or many, or as a class for expanded clones.

>TRBJ1-1|NA|TRBV5-8|14|NA
TGTGCCAGCAGCTTGGTGGGGGTGAGCACTGAAGCTTTCTTT
CASSLVGVSTEAFF
>TRBJ2-3|NA|TRBV7-3|20|TRBD2
TGTGCCAGCAGCTTAACCGGCCCCACTAGCGGGCCACGGGGGCCAGATACGCAGTATTTT
CASSLTGPTSGPRGPDTQYF
>TRBJ1-2|NA|TRBV7-9|15|NA
TGTGCCAGCAGCACCACCGGGACGAACAGAGATGGCTACACCTTC
CASSTTGTNRDGYTF
>TRBJ1-3|few|TRBV7-2|18|NA
TGTGCCAGCAGCGTCGACCTGGGGGGAACCAACTCTGGAAACACCATATATTTT
CASSVDLGGTNSGNTIYF
>TRBJ1-3|NA|TRBV7-9|15|TRBD1
TGTGCCAGCAGCAGACAGGGACCTCCGGGAAACACCATATATTTT
CASSRQGPPGNTIYF
>TRBJ1-1|NA|TRBV24-1|15|NA
TGTGCCACCAGTTCAAGGGAGGGAACACGCACTGAAGCTTTCTTT
CATSSREGTRTEAFF
>TRBJ1-2|NA|TRBV28|14|NA
TGTGCCAGCAGTTTGGTGCAGGGCAGTGATGGCTACACCTTC
CASSLVQGSDGYTF
>TRBJ1-1|NA|TRBV2|16|TRBD1
TGTGCCAGCAGTGTGAGTAGGGGGCCAACGAACACTGAAGCTTTCTTT
CASSVSRGPTNTEAFF
>TRBJ1-5|NA|TRBV19|12|TRBD1
TGTGCCAGTAGACAGGGGAATCAGCCCCAGCATTTT
CASRQGNQPQHF
>TRBJ2-7|NA|TRBV6-5|14|NA
TGTGCCAGCAGGCCTCCCCAGGATACTTACGAGCAGTACTTC
CASRPPQDTYEQYF
>TRBJ1-1|NA|TRBV4-1|16|NA
TGCGCCAGCAGCCACATGATTCCCGGCGGGGACACTGAAGCTTTCTTT
CASSHMIPGGDTEAFF
>TRBJ2-3|once|TRBV5-1|13|NA
TGCGCCAGCAGCTTGGGGCCCACAGATACGCAGTATTTT
CASSLGPTDTQYF
>TRBJ1-4|NA|TRBV28|14|NA
TGTGCCAGCACCGGGCCCGGGTTCCATGAAAAACTGTTTTTT
CASTGPGFHEKLFF
>TRBJ1-5|NA|TRBV2|14|NA
TGTGCCAGTCGAGGGCAGGTCTACAATCAGCCCCAGCATTTT
CASRGQVYNQPQHF
>TRBJ1-5|NA|TRBV7-9|15|NA
TGTGCCAGCAGCTTAGACAGCTATAGCAATCAGCCCCAGCATTTT
CASSLDSYSNQPQHF
>TRBJ2-7|NA|TRBV11-2|13|TRBD1
TGTGCCAGCAGACCCGACAGGGGCGACGAGCAGTACTTC
CASRPDRGDEQYF
>TRBJ2-1|NA|TRBV2|15|TRBD2
TGTGCCAGCAGCCCCCGGACTAGCGGGGCCTATGAGCAGTTCTTC
CASSPRTSGAYEQFF
>TRBJ2-7|NA|TRBV10-3|16|NA
TGTGCCATCGGCCGTCTAGGACCTGGTGTTCCCTACGAGCAGTACTTC
CAIGRLGPGVPYEQYF
>TRBJ2-3|NA|TRBV6-4|13|NA
TGTGCCAGCAGTGACGAGGGTACAGATACGCAGTATTTT
CASSDEGTDTQYF
>TRBJ2-5|NA|TRBV18|15|TRBD1
TGTGCCAGCTCACCCAACATGGGACAGGGAGAGACCCAGTACTTC
CASSPNMGQGETQYF
>TRBJ2-1|NA|TRBV4-2|16|NA
TGTGCCAGCAGCCAAGATTTCCAGGGGGGACGAAATGAGCAGTTCTTC
CASSQDFQGGRNEQFF
>TRBJ2-5|NA|TRBV5-1|16|TRBD2
TGCGCCAGCAGCCCCCGGACTAGCGGGGGACCGGAGACCCAGTACTTC
CASSPRTSGGPETQYF
>TRBJ1-1|NA|TRBV5-4|13|NA
TGTGCCAGCAGCGCCGGGGCCGCTCTTGAAGCTTTCTTT
CASSAGAALEAFF
>TRBJ2-2|few|TRBV24-1|13|NA
TGTGCCACCAGTGACTCGACAGCCGGGGAGCTGTTTTTT
CATSDSTAGELFF
>TRBJ2-1|NA|TRBV4-1|20|TRBD2
TGCGCCAGCAGCCGGGTACCTCCGGCCGTACTAGCGGGGGGGAACAATGAGCAGTTCTTC
CASSRVPPAVLAGGNNEQFF
>TRBJ1-2|once|TRBV3-1/TRBV3-2|11|NA
TGTGCCAGCAGCGAAGGAGGGGGCTACACCTTC
CASSEGGGYTF
>TRBJ1-1|NA|TRBV5-4|15|NA
TGTGCCAGCAGCTTGGCCGAGCAGGGGAGGAATCGGGCTTTCTTT
CASSLAEQGRNRAFF
>TRBJ1-2|once|TRBV4-1|16|NA
TGCGCCAGCAGCCAAGGACGGGCAGCAGTTTCCTATGGCTACACCTTC
CASSQGRAAVSYGYTF
>TRBJ1-2|NA|TRBV7-9|13|NA
TGTGCCAGCAGCCAGGGACGGCTCTATGGCTACACCTTC
CASSQGRLYGYTF
>TRBJ2-6|NA|TRBV24-1|20|NA
TGTGCCACCAGTGATAAACGGGCCGTCGGGGGATACTCTGGGGCCAACGTCCTGACTTTC
CATSDKRAVGGYSGANVLTF
>TRBJ1-1|once|TRBV15|14|NA
TGTGCCACCAGCCCGAAGACAGCCAACACTGAAGCTTTCTTT
CATSPKTANTEAFF
>TRBJ1-1|NA|TRBV2|15|NA
TGTGCCAGCAGCAAAGCCAGGGTCGGAAACACTGAAGCTTTCTTT
CASSKARVGNTEAFF